This T cell receptor (beta chain) was sequenced in a study of tumor-infiltrating lymphocytes in primary liver carcinoma. The overall study: Each of the growths was stage T1-T3 N0M0, extending 4.2 to 10 cm across.

Turning to this clonotype: Its antigen is unidentified. One junction end disagrees with the germline gene, perhaps due to a read error.

Synthesis of TCR beta cDNA was carried out from 450 to 650 ng total RNA with a constant-region primer. For TCR beta, libraries were produced by three nested multiplex PCR rounds using slightly modified ARM-PCR. Two initial PCR rounds of approximately 10 cycles each paired TRBV1-TRBV30 forward primers with a C-beta reverse primer. TCRdb fed the multiplex PCR reads into MiXCR, producing one record per CDR3 protein. This table holds 55,000 to 70,000 distinct CDR3 sequences, 55% to 75% found once. CDR1 and CDR2 from the germline V gene are SGHAT and FQNNGV. CDR3 length: 14 amino acids. Study-level findings and limits: In tumor-adjacent and tumor-blood pairs, overlap was lower than in tumor region pairs. It was in tumors, not blood, that the top-250-clone fraction was significantly higher (p = 0.039). Merely about 7.5-24% of top clones occurred in all five tumor regions.

Unsorted bulk tissue, roughly 20-32 mg of it, served as the source for co-extraction of RNA and DNA. The sequence came from a man aged 35-49 years with primary liver carcinoma and hepatitis B virus infection. The rearrangement joins TRBV11-2 to TRBJ2-7; D not resolved. Sequences were obtained from liver tumor tissue from sampling region 2. Subset: tumor region T2, inferior pole. The DNA for the CDR3 is TGTGCCAGTAGCTTAGATTATGGTGGATGGGAGCAGTACTTC. Residues: CASSLDYGGWEQYF. Full variable domain (rest looked up from reference TRBV11-2 and TRBJ2-7): EAGVAQSPRYKIIEKRQSVAFWCNPISGHATLYWYQQILGQGPKLLIQFQNNGVVDDSQLPKDRFSAERLKGVDSTLKIQPAKLEDSAVYLCASSLDYGGWEQYFGPGTRLTVT.